This T cell receptor (beta chain) emerged from a study of blood T cell repertoires in COVID-19. The method was immunoSEQ multiplex PCR; TCRdb's version includes in-frame clones alone and lacks a portion of them. Here the sample spans around 290,000 clones, around 87% being singletons. Losses at the gene ends were 3 bases for V and 10 bases for J; bases not matched to a gene: 3. CDR1 and CDR2 (germline): SGDLS, YYNGEE. The CDR3 runs 14 residues. In its sample, this clone was seen a few times. The sequenced sample was peripheral blood. This clonotype was sampled from a woman aged 45-65 years who had recovered from COVID-19. This chain uses TRBV9 with TRBJ2-1; 14 bases are shared with TRBD2. The CDR3 nucleotides read TGTGCCAGCAGCGCGACTAGCGGGGGGGCCGAGCAGTTCTTC. Amino acids: CASSATSGGAEQFF.